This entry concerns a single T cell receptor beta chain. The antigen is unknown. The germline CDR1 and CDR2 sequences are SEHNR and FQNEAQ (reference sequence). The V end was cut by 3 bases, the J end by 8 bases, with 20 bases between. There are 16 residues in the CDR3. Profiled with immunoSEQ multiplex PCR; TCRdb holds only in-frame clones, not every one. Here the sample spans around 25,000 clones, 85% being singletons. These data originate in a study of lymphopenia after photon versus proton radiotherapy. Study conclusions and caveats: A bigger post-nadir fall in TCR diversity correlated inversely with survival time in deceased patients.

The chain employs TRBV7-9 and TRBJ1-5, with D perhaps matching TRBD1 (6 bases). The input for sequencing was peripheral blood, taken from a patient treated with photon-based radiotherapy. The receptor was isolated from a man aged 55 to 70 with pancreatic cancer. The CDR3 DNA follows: TGTGCCAGCAGCTTTGACGCCGGGACACCCGACGAGCCCCAGCATTTT. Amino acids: CASSFDAGTPDEPQHF.